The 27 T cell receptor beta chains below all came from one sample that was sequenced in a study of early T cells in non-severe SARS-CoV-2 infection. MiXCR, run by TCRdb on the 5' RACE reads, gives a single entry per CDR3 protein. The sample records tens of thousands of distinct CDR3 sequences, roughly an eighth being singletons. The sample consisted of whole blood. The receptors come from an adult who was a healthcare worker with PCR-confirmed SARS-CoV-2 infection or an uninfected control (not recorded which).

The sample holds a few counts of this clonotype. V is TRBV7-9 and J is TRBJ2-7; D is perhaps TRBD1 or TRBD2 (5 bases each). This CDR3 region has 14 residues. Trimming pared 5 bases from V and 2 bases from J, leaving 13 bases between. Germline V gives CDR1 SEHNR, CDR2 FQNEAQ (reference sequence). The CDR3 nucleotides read TGTGCCAGCAGCCTCTCGAGGGGCCCCTACGAGCAGTACTTC. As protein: CASSLSRGPYEQYF.

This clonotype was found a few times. The CDR3 region has the DNA TGCGCCAGCAGCTTGGGGGGAGGAAGGGAGACCCAGTACTTC. Its protein is CASSLGGGRETQYF. J is TRBJ2-5 and V is TRBV5-1, with a tentative D call TRBD2 (6 bases). Germline V gene data show CDR1 as SGHRS and CDR2 as YFSETQ. Trimming shortened V by 0 bases and J by 5 bases, and 11 bases separated the two germline ends. This CDR3 is 14 amino acids long.

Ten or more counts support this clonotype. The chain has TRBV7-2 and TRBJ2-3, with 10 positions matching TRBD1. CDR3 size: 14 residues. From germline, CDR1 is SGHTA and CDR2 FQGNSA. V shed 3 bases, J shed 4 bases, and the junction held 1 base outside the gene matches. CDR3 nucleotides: TGTGCCAGCAGCTTTGGACAGGGGGCAGATACGCAGTATTTT. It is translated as CASSFGQGADTQYF.

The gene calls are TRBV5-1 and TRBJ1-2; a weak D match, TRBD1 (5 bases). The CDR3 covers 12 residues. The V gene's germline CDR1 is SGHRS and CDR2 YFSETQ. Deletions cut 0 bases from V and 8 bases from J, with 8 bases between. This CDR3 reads CASSLVGDGYTF. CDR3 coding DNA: TGCGCCAGCAGCTTGGTAGGGGACGGCTACACCTTC.

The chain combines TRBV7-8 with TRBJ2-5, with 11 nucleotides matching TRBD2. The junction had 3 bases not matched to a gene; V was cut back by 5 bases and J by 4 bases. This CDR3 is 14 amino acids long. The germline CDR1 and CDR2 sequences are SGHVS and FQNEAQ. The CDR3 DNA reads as TGTGCCAGCAGCCAGCTAGCGGGAGGAGAGACCCAGTACTTC. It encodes CASSQLAGGETQYF.

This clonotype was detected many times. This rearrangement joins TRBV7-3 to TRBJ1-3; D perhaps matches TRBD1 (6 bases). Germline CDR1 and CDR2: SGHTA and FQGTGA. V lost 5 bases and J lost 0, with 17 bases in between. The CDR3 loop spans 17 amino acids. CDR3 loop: CASSPGQSRYSGNTIYF. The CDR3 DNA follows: TGTGCCAGCAGCCCAGGACAGTCTAGGTACTCTGGAAACACCATATATTTT. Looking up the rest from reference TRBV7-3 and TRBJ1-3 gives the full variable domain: GAGVSQTPSNKVTEKGKYVELRCDPISGHTALYWYRQSLGQGPEFLIYFQGTGAADDSGLPNDRFFAVRPEGSVSTLKIQRTERGDSAVYLCASSPGQSRYSGNTIYFGEGSWLTVV.

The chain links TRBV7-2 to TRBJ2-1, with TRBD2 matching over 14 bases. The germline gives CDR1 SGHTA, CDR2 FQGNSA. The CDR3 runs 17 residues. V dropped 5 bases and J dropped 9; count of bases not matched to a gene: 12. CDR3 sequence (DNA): TGTGCCAGCAGCCCAGCTGGACTAGCGGGAGGCCGAGGTGAGCAGTTCTTC. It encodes CASSPAGLAGGRGEQFF. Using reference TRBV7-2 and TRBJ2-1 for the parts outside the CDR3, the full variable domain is GAGVSQSPSNKVTEKGKDVELRCDPISGHTALYWYRQSLGQGLEFLIYFQGNSAPDKSGLPSDRFSAERTGGSVSTLTIQRTQQEDSAVYLCASSPAGLAGGRGEQFFGPGTRLTVL.

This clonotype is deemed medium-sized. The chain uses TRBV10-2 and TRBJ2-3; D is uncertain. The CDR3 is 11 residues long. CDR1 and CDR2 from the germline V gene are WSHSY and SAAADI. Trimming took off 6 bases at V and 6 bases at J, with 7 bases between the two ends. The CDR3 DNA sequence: TGCGCCAGCAGACAGTCTGATACGCAGTATTTT. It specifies CASRQSDTQYF.

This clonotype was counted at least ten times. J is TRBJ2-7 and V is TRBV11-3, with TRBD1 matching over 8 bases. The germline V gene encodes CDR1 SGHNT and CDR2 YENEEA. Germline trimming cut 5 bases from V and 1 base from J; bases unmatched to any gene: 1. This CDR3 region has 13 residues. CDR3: CASSRQGSYEQYF. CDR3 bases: TGTGCCAGCAGCCGACAGGGGTCCTACGAGCAGTACTTC.

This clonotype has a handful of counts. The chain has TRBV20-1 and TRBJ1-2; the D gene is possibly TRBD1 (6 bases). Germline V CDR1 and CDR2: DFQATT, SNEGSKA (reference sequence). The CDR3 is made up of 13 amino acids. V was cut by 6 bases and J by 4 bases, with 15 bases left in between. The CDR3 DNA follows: TGCAGTGCGCCTCTGCAGGGGATCTATGGCTACACCTTC. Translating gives CSAPLQGIYGYTF.

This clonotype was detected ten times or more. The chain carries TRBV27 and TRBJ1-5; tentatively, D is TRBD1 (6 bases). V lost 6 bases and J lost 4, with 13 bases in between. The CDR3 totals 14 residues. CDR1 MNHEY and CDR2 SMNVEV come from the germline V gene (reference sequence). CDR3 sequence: CASSLTGTNQPQHF. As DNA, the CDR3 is TGTGCCAGCAGCCTTACAGGGACAAATCAGCCCCAGCATTTT.

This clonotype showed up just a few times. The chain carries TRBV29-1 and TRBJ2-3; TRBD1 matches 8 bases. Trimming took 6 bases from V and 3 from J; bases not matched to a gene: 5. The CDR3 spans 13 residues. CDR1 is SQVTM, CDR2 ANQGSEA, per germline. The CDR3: CSVCGQGTDTQYF. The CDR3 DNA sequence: TGCAGCGTGTGCGGACAGGGTACAGATACGCAGTATTTT.

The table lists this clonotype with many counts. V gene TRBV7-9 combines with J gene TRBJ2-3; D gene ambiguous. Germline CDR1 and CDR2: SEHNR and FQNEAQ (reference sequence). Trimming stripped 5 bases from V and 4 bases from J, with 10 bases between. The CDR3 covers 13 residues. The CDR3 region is CASSPTDPDTQYF. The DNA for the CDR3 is TGTGCCAGCAGCCCTACAGATCCAGATACGCAGTATTTT. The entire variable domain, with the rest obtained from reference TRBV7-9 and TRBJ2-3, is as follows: DTGVSQNPRHKITKRGQNVTFRCDPISEHNRLYWYRQTLGQGPEFLTYFQNEAQLEKSRLLSDRFSAERPKGSFSTLEIQRTEQGDSAMYLCASSPTDPDTQYFGPGTRLTVL.

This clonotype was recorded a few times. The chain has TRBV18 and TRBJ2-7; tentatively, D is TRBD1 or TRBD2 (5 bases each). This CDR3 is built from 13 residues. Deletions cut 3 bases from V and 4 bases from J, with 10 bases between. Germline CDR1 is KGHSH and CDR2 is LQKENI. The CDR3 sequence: CASSPGTDYEQYF. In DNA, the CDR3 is TGTGCCAGCTCACCCGGGACGGATTACGAGCAGTACTTC.

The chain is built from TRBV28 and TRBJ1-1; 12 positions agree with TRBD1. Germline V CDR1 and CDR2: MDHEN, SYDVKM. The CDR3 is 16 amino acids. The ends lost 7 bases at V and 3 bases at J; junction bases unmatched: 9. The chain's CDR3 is CASKGTGGAGDTEAFF. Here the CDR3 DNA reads TGTGCCAGCAAAGGGACAGGGGGCGCCGGGGACACTGAAGCTTTCTTT.

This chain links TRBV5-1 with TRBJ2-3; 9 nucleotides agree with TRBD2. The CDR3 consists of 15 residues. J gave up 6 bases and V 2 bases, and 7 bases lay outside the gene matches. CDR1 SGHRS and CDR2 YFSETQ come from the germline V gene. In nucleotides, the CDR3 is TGCGCCAGCAGCTTACTAGCGGGTACTTCCGATACGCAGTATTTT. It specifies CASSLLAGTSDTQYF. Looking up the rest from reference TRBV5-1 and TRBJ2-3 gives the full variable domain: KAGVTQTPRYLIKTRGQQVTLSCSPISGHRSVSWYQQTPGQGLQFLFEYFSETQRNKGNFPGRFSGRQFSNSRSEMNVSTLELGDSALYLCASSLLAGTSDTQYFGPGTRLTVL.

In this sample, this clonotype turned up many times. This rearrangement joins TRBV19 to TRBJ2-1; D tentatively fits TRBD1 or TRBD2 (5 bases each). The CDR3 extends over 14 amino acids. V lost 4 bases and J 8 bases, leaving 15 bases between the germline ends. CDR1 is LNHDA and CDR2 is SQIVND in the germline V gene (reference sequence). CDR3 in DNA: TGTGCCAGTAGTACCGGGGCCACTACCCATGAGCAGTTCTTC. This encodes CASSTGATTHEQFF.

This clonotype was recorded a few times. The CDR3 loop is CASSYSNGYNEQFF. The CDR3 DNA follows: TGTGCCAGCTCATATTCTAACGGGTACAATGAGCAGTTCTTC. The chain couples TRBV18 to TRBJ2-1; D uncertain. V lost 5 bases and J lost 4, with 12 bases in between. Germline V gives CDR1 KGHSH, CDR2 LQKENI. This CDR3 is built from 14 residues. Full variable domain (remainder filled in from reference TRBV18 and TRBJ2-1): NAGVMQNPRHLVRRRGQEARLRCSPMKGHSHVYWYRQLPEEGLKFMVYLQKENIIDESGMPKERFSAEFPKEGPSILRIQQVVRGDSAAYFCASSYSNGYNEQFFGPGTRLTVL.

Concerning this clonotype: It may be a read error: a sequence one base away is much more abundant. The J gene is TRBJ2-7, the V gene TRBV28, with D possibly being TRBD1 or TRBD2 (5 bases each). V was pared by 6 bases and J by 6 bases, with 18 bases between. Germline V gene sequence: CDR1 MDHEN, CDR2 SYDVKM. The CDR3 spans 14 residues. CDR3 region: CASRAGGGHCEQYF. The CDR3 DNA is TGTGCCAGCAGGGCAGGAGGCGGACACTGCGAGCAGTACTTC.

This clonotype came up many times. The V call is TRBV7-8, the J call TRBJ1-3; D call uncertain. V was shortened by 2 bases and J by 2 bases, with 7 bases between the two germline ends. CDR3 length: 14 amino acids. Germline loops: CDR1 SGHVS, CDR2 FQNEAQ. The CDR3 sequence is CASSLITTGNTIYF. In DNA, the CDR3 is TGTGCCAGCAGCTTAATTACTACTGGAAACACCATATATTTT.

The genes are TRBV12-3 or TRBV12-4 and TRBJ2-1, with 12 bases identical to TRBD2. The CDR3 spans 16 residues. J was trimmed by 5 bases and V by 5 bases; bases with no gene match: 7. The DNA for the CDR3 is TGTGCCAGCAGTGACCTAGCGGGAGGGTCCAACAATGAGCAGTTCTTC. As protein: CASSDLAGGSNNEQFF.

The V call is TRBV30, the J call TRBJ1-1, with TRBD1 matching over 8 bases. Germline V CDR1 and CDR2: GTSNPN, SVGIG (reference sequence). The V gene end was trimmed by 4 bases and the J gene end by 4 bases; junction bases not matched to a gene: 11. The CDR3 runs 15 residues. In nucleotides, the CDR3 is TGTGCCTGGACCCAGGGCAGGGGGCGAGTCACTGAAGCTTTCTTT. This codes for CAWTQGRGRVTEAFF.

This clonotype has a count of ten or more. CDR3 protein: CASSRQQETQYF. The CDR3 region has the DNA TGCGCCAGCAGCCGACAGCAAGAGACCCAGTACTTC. The rearrangement links TRBV5-1 to TRBJ2-5; TRBD1 might be the D (5 bases). CDR1 SGHRS and CDR2 YFSETQ come from the germline V gene. The length of the CDR3 is 12 residues. V dropped 4 bases and J dropped 2 bases, with 6 bases sitting between them.

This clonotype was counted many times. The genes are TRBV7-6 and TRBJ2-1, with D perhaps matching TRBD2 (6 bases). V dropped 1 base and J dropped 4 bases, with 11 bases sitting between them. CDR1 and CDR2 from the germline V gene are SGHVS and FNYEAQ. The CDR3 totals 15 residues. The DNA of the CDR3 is TGTGCCAGCAGCTTAGGGCCGGGAGAATACAATGAGCAGTTCTTC. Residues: CASSLGPGEYNEQFF.

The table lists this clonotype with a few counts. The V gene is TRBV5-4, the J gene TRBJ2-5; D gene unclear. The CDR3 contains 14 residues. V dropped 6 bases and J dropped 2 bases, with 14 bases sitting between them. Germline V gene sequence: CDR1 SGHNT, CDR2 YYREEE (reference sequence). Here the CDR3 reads CASTLGNLQETQYF. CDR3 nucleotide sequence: TGTGCCAGCACCCTTGGAAACTTACAAGAGACCCAGTACTTC.

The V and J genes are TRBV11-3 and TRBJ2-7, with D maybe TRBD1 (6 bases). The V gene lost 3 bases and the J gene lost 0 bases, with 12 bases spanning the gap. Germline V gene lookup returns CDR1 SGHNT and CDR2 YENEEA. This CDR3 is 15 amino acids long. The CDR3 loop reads CASSFTGTTSYEQYF. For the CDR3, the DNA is TGTGCCAGCAGCTTTACAGGGACAACCTCCTACGAGCAGTACTTC.

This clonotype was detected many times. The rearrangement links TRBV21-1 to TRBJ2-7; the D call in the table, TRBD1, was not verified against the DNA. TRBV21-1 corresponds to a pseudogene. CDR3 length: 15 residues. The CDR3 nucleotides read TGTGCCAGCAGCAAAAGGGACAGGGGAATCTACGAGCAGTACTTC. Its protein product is CASSKRDRGIYEQYF.